Sequencing of this T cell receptor (beta chain) was carried out in a study of cytomegalovirus exposure and HLA in healthy donors. This clone has a handful of counts. The PCR employed 60 Vbeta primers together with 13 Jbeta primers. The assay was immunoSEQ multiplex PCR, and TCRdb's table has in-frame clones only and misses some. The sample carries about 200,000 clones, approximately 86% recorded once. CDR3 length equals 18 residues. Trimming removed 1 base from V and 2 bases from J; junction bases left unmatched: 14. The V gene's germline CDR1 is SGHRS and CDR2 YFSETQ. What was sequenced was PBMCs. This rearrangement joins TRBV5-1 to TRBJ2-7; TRBD2 agrees at 8 bases. This receptor was taken from a woman aged 25 to 45 in good health and CMV-seronegative. The CDR3 DNA reads as TGCGCCAGCAGCTTGATGGGAGGTAGAGCGGGAGATCCCTACGAGCAGTACTTC. Amino acids: CASSLMGGRAGDPYEQYF.